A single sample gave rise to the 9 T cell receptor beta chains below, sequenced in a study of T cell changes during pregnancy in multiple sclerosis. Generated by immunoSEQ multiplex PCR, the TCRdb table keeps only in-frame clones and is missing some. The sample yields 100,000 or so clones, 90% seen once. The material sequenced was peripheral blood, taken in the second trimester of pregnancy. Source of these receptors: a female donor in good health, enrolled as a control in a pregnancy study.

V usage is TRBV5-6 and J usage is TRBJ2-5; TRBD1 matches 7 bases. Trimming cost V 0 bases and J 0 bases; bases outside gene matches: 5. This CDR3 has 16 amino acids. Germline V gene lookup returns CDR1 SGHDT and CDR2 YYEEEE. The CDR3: CASSLEFDRDQETQYF. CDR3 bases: TGTGCCAGCAGCTTGGAATTCGACAGGGACCAAGAGACCCAGTACTTC.

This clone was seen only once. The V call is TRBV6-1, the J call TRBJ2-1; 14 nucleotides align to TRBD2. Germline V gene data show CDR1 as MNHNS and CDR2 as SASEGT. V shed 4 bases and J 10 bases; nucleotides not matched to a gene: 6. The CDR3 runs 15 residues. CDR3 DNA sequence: TGTGCCAGCAGTGCGCGACTAGCGGGGGGGAGCGAGCAGTTCTTC. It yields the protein CASSARLAGGSEQFF.

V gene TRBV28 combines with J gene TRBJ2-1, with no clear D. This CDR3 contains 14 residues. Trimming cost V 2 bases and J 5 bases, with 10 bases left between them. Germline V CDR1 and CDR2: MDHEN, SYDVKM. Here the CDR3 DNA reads TGTGCCAGCAGTTTAACGGCTAGAAACAATGAGCAGTTCTTC. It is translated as CASSLTARNNEQFF.

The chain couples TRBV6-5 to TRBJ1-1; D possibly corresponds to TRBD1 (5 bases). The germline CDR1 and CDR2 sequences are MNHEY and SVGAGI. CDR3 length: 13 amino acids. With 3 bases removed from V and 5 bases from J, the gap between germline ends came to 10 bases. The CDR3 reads CASSYGARTEAFF. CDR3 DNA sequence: TGTGCCAGCAGTTATGGGGCCAGAACTGAAGCTTTCTTT.

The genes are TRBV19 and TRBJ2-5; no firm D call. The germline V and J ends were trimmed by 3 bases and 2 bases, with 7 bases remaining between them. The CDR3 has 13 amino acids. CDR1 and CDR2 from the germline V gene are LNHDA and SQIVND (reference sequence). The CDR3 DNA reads TGTGCCAGTAGTATCCAGTATCAAGAGACCCAGTACTTC. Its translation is CASSIQYQETQYF.

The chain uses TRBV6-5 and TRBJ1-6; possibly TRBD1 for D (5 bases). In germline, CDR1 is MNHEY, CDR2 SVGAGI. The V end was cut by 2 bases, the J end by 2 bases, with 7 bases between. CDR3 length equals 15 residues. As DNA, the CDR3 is TGTGCCAGCAGTTACGGGGGGGCCTATAATTCACCCCTCCACTTT. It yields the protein CASSYGGAYNSPLHF.

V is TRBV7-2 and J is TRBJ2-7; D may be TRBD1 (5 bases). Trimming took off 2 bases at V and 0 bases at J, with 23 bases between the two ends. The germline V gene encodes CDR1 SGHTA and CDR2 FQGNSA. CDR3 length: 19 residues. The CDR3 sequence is CASSLRGRTTHLPSYEQYF. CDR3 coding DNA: TGTGCCAGCAGCTTAAGGGGCAGGACAACCCACCTCCCCTCCTACGAGCAGTACTTC.

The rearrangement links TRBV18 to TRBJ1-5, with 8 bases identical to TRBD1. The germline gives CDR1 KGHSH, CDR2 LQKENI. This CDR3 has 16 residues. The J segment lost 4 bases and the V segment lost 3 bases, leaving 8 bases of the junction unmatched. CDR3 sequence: CASSPAVDRANQPQHF. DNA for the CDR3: TGTGCCAGCTCACCCGCTGTGGACAGGGCAAATCAGCCCCAGCATTTT.

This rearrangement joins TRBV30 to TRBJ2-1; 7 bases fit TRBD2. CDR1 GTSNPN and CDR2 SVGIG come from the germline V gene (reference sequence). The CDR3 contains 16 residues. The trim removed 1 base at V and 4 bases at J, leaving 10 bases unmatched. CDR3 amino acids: CAWSGEGTSIYNEQFF. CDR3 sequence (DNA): TGTGCCTGGAGTGGGGAGGGGACTTCCATTTACAATGAGCAGTTCTTC.